This TCR beta chain was sequenced in a study of T cell responses to AZD1222 COVID-19 vaccine. Whole-study results and caveats: No repertoire was sampled before or during the peak T cell response, only after it.

Losses at the gene ends were 0 bases for V and 6 bases for J; bases not matched to a gene: 9. The length of the CDR3 is 18 residues. Germline values: CDR1 ENHRY, CDR2 SYGVKD. Turning to this clone: Its antigen is undetermined.

Assay: immunoSEQ multiplex PCR; the TCRdb copy retains only in-frame clones and omits some. This repertoire shows about 130,000 clones, around 87% found once; its top ten account for 1.4% to 1.5%. The sequence was collected from an adult in good health. The genes are TRBV10-3 and TRBJ2-1; 12 nucleotides align to TRBD2. The sequenced sample was peripheral blood, obtained on day 0 of AZD1222 vaccination. CDR3 in amino acids: CAISESWTSGTRVNEQFF. The CDR3, as DNA: TGTGCCATCAGTGAGTCTTGGACTAGCGGGACCCGAGTCAATGAGCAGTTCTTC.